Listed below are T cell receptor beta chains from one sample, sequenced in a study of CD8 T cells in Susac syndrome. Via MiXCR, TCRdb re-called the immunoSEQ multiplex PCR reads, giving one row per CDR3 protein. The sample carries some 130,000 distinct CDR3 sequences, under 95% recorded once. Sample: CD8+ T cells from PBMCs. These receptors came from a human donor with multiple sclerosis. Both conserved end residues are trimmed from each CDR3.

v_call: TRBV19
cdr3_aa: ASETGTSSTDTQY

v_call: TRBV25-1
cdr3_aa: ASSESEGYTEAL

v_call: TRBV12-5
cdr3_aa: ASGLAVSGYEQY

v_call: TRBV24-1
cdr3_aa: ATSPGGGYEQY

v_call: TRBV12-3/TRBV12-4
cdr3_aa: ASKNRDYNEQF

v_call: TRBV6-4
cdr3_aa: ASSETSGSNEQF

v_call: TRBV6-1
cdr3_aa: ASSATGPTNEKLF

v_call: TRBV13
cdr3_aa: ASSHGTPETQY

v_call: TRBV3-1
cdr3_aa: ASSREDNEQF

v_call: TRBV7-3
cdr3_aa: ASSSSQGTEQY

v_call: TRBV12-3/TRBV12-4
cdr3_aa: ASSTKTSNQPQH

v_call: TRBV30
cdr3_aa: AWSPPTGGFGYT

v_call: TRBV7-9
cdr3_aa: ASSDRVHEQY

v_call: TRBV5-6
cdr3_aa: ASSLVAGNWSEQF

v_call: TRBV9
cdr3_aa: ASSVEGTSNIQY

v_call: TRBV3-1
cdr3_aa: ASSQNPGVYEQY

v_call: TRBV6-5
cdr3_aa: ASSTQSYTEAF

v_call: TRBV20-1
cdr3_aa: SARDWGGRGDYGYT

v_call: TRBV19
cdr3_aa: ASSMISGLTEAF

v_call: TRBV4-3
cdr3_aa: ASSFGRRIEAF

v_call: TRBV12-3/TRBV12-4
cdr3_aa: ASSEGGTSTDTQY

v_call: TRBV2
cdr3_aa: ASSGRTMADYEQY

v_call: TRBV11-2
cdr3_aa: ASSSPAGVAGTQY

v_call: TRBV19
cdr3_aa: ASSIGLAGGPNEQF

v_call: TRBV7-9
cdr3_aa: ASSPMGNQETQY

v_call: TRBV7-8
cdr3_aa: ASSTGLATNEKLF

v_call: TRBV9
cdr3_aa: ASSAQQGRGETQY

v_call: TRBV6-5
cdr3_aa: ASSYSGETRPYNEQF

v_call: TRBV12-3/TRBV12-4
cdr3_aa: ASSLEVTGGASGYT

v_call: TRBV27
cdr3_aa: ASSASRLSEQY

v_call: TRBV3-1
cdr3_aa: ASSPDIGGANVLT

v_call: TRBV28
cdr3_aa: ASSPLEGGLETQY

v_call: TRBV4-1
cdr3_aa: ASSQEGQGRLDEQF

v_call: TRBV7-9
cdr3_aa: ASSLPLRSYEQY

v_call: TRBV29-1
cdr3_aa: SVDRGNTEAF

v_call: TRBV7-8
cdr3_aa: ASSLEIRMNTEAF

v_call: TRBV7-9
cdr3_aa: ASSPRRDGYT

v_call: TRBV19
cdr3_aa: ASSQSGDIGYEQY

v_call: TRBV12-5
cdr3_aa: ASGTEYTEAF

v_call: TRBV5-4
cdr3_aa: ASSLGTGYVRYEQY

v_call: TRBV3-1
cdr3_aa: ASSHEGGPYEQY

v_call: TRBV2
cdr3_aa: ASSRLAANNEQF

v_call: TRBV19
cdr3_aa: ASSIGTGIQPQH

v_call: TRBV4-3
cdr3_aa: ASSQDTLTTGGQETQY

v_call: TRBV27
cdr3_aa: ASRHRDGTEAF

v_call: TRBV14
cdr3_aa: ASSPGTLNTDTQY

v_call: TRBV12-3/TRBV12-4
cdr3_aa: ASSLAGGIEAF